The clone carrying this T cell receptor beta chain was picked up a small number of times. Its antigen remains unknown. The sample originates from a study of beta chain features in type 1 diabetes. Overall study results and limits: For patients and controls alike, PCR might favor shorter templates to the same degree. Because the template was cDNA, high-expressing cells might be over-represented.

The germline V gene encodes CDR1 SNHLY and CDR2 FYNNEI. The V and J ends lost 3 bases and 3 bases respectively, with 2 bases between them. This CDR3 contains 12 residues. A CD45RO/CCR7/CD25/CD127/CD95/CD27 panel sorted naive, central memory, regulatory and stem cell-like memory CD4+ cells. Isolated RNA was reverse transcribed in full, so expressed TCRB transcripts were sequenced. Some clones are missing from TCRdb's copy, which holds only in-frame ones; the method was immunoSEQ multiplex PCR. The top ten hold under 5% of the sample, which has 200,000 to 250,000 clones, 27% seen once. The receptor was isolated from a man younger than 45 in good health. The V and J genes are TRBV2 and TRBJ2-2; D is undetermined. The sequenced sample was central memory CD4+ T cells from blood. CDR3 loop: CASSEHTGELFF. The CDR3 DNA follows: TGTGCCAGCAGTGAGCACACCGGGGAGCTGTTTTTT.